This T cell receptor (beta chain) was observed in a study of blood T cell repertoires in COVID-19. Study-wide background: Researchers got acute and convalescent COVID-19 samples from the United States, Italy and Spain. The cDNA or gDNA used as material had been derived from T cells, B-cell-depleted T cells, or PBMCs.

Original handling: Quantification of nucleated cells was approximated via reference gene primer amplification. Assay: immunoSEQ multiplex PCR; the TCRdb copy retains only in-frame clones and omits some. V and J calls and clone size are as listed in that table; D and trimming were resolved from the DNA. Among around 120,000 clones, 60% to 85% were seen once, and the ten largest hold about 0.84%. The ends were cut back, 1 base at V and 4 bases at J, with 17 bases in the middle. CDR3 length equals 17 residues. The germline V gene encodes CDR1 SGHVS and CDR2 FNYEAQ. The TCR was taken from a human donor with acute or convalescent COVID-19. The donor label of this sample is uncertain. The V and J genes are TRBV7-6 and TRBJ1-3; a possible D gene is TRBD1 (5 bases). The sequenced material came from peripheral blood. CDR3 nucleotides: TGTGCCAGCAGCTTAGGGGCCCCAGGGTCTTGGGGAAACACCATATATTTT. Its translation: CASSLGAPGSWGNTIYF.